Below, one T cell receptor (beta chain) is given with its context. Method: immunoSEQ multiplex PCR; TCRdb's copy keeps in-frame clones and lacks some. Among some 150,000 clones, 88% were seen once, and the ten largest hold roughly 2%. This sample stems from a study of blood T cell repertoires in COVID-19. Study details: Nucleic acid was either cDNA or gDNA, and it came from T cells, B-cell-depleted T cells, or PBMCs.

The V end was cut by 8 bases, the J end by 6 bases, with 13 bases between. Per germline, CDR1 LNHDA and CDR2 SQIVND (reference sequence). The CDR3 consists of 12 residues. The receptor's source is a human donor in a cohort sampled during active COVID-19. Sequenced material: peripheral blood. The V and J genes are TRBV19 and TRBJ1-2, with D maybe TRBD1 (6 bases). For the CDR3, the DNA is TGTGCCAGTGTTAATGGGGGCAATGGCTACACCTTC. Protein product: CASVNGGNGYTF.